What follows are 5 T cell receptor beta chains derived from one specimen sequenced in a study of cytomegalovirus exposure and HLA in healthy donors. 13 Jbeta primers and 60 Vbeta primers were used for the PCR. Assay: immunoSEQ multiplex PCR; the TCRdb copy retains only in-frame clones and omits some. The sample yields approximately 140,000 clones, roughly 80% seen once. The sample was PBMCs. The receptors were gathered from a woman in her fifties or sixties in good health and CMV-seropositive.

This rearrangement joins TRBV6-1 to TRBJ1-1; TRBD1 matches 7 bases. The CDR3 sequence is 15 residues long. Germline lookup yields CDR1 MNHNS and CDR2 SASEGT. Trimming cost V 6 bases and J 0 bases; bases outside gene matches: 7. The CDR3 nucleotides are TGTGCCAGCAGGATACACAGGGGAATGAACACTGAAGCTTTCTTT. This codes for CASRIHRGMNTEAFF.

The genes are TRBV28 and TRBJ1-5; D unclear. V lost 3 bases and J lost 3, with 12 bases in between. Germline V gives CDR1 MDHEN, CDR2 SYDVKM. The CDR3 totals 15 residues. CDR3 in DNA: TGTGCCAGCAGTTTCGACGGGGAAAACAATCAGCCCCAGCATTTT. Protein sequence: CASSFDGENNQPQHF.

This sequence joins TRBV7-9 and TRBJ1-2; a possible D gene is TRBD1 (5 bases). Germline-derived CDR1 and CDR2 are SEHNR and FQNEAQ (reference sequence). V was shortened by 6 bases and J by 2 bases, with 13 bases between the two germline ends. CDR3 size: 14 residues. The CDR3 region is CASRAGGSNYGYTF. The CDR3 DNA sequence: TGTGCCAGCAGGGCGGGGGGTTCGAACTATGGCTACACCTTC.

The gene calls are TRBV9 and TRBJ1-4; TRBD1 matches 12 bases. Looked up from germline, CDR1 is SGDLS and CDR2 is YYNGEE. V lost 0 bases to trimming and J lost 7 bases; unmatched junction nucleotides: 7. This CDR3 has 17 residues. CDR3 nucleotide sequence: TGTGCCAGCAGCGTAGGGGACAGGGGGCGGGAAAGTGAAAAACTGTTTTTT. Its translation is CASSVGDRGRESEKLFF.

This clone was recorded once. The rearrangement uses TRBV5-1 and TRBJ2-7; perhaps TRBD1 as D (5 bases). The germline V gene has CDR1 SGHRS and CDR2 YFSETQ. The CDR3 is made up of 15 amino acids. Trimming removed 4 bases from V and 0 bases from J, with 14 bases in between. Here the CDR3 reads CASSQGGLNSYEQYF. CDR3 nucleotides: TGCGCCAGCAGCCAGGGTGGGCTAAACTCCTACGAGCAGTACTTC.